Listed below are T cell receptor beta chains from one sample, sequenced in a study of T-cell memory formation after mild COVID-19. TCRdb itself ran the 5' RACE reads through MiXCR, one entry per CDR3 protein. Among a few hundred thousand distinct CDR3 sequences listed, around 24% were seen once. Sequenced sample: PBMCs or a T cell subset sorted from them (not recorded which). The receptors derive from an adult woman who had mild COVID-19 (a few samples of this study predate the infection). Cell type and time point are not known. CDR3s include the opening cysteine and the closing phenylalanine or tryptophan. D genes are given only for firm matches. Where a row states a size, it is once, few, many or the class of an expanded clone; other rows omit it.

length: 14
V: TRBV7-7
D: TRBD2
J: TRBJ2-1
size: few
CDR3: CASSLGRGSYEQFF
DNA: TGTGCCAGCAGCTTAGGGCGGGGGAGTTATGAGCAGTTCTTC

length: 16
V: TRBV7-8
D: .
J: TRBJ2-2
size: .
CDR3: CASSLVMGVGVGELFF
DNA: TGTGCCAGCAGCTTAGTGATGGGAGTTGGTGTCGGGGAGCTGTTTTTT

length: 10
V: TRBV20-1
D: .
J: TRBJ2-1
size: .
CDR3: CSASKGSQFF
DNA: TGCAGTGCTAGCAAGGGTTCGCAGTTCTTC

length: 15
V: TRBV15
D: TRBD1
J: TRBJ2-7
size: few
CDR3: CATSRDPQGAFEQYF
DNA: TGTGCCACCAGCAGGGACCCGCAGGGGGCTTTCGAGCAGTACTTC

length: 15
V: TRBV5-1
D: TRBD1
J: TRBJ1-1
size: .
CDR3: CASSLGDRVNTEAFF
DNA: TGCGCCAGCAGCTTGGGGGACAGGGTGAACACTGAAGCTTTCTTT

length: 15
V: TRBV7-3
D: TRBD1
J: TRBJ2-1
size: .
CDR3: CASSRDRGEYNEQFF
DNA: TGTGCCAGCAGCCGCGACAGGGGGGAATACAATGAGCAGTTCTTC

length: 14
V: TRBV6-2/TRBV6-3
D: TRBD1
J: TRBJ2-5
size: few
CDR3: CASRDRGRGETQYF
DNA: TGTGCCAGCAGGGACAGGGGGCGGGGAGAGACCCAGTACTTC

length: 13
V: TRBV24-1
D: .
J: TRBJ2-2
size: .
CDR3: CATSGSATGELFF
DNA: TGTGCCACCAGTGGTTCAGCGACCGGGGAGCTGTTTTTT

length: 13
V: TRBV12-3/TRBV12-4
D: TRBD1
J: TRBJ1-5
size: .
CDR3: CASGRGPGQPQHF
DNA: TGTGCCAGCGGCAGGGGGCCCGGTCAGCCCCAGCATTTT

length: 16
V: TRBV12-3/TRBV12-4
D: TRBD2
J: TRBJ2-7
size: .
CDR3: CASSRGTSGRVYEQYF
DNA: TGTGCCAGCAGCCGAGGGACTAGCGGGAGGGTCTACGAGCAGTACTTC

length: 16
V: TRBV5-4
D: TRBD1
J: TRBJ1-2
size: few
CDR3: CASSADRGRLNYGYTF
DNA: TGTGCCAGCAGCGCAGACAGGGGGCGCCTGAACTATGGCTACACCTTC

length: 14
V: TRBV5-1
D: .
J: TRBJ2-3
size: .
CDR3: CASSFEGRTDTQYF
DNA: TGCGCCAGCAGCTTTGAGGGACGAACAGATACGCAGTATTTT

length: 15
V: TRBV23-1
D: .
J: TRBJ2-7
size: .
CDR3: CASSQGRSGSYEQYF
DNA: TGCGCCAGCAGTCAAGGGCGGAGCGGCTCCTACGAGCAGTACTTC

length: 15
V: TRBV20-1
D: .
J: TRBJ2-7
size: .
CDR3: CSARRSAGSSYEQYF
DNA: TGCAGTGCTAGAAGATCGGCGGGGAGCTCCTACGAGCAGTACTTC

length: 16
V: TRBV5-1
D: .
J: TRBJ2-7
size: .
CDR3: CASSLTWTMFSEEQYF
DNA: TGCGCCAGCAGCTTAACTTGGACCATGTTCTCGGAGGAGCAGTACTTC

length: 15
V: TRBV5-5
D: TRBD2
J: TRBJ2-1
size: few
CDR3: CASRPGTSGRNEQFF
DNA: TGTGCCAGCAGGCCCGGGACTAGCGGACGCAATGAGCAGTTCTTC

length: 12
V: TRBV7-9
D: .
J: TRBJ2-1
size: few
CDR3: CASSLFLNEQFF
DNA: TGTGCCAGCAGCCTCTTCCTAAATGAGCAGTTCTTC

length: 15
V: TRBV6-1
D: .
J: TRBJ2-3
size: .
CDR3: CASSEPTSYTDTQYF
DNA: TGTGCCAGCAGTGAACCGACTAGTTACACAGATACGCAGTATTTT

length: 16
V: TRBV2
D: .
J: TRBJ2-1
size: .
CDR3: CASSEALGSSYNEQFF
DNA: TGTGCCAGCAGTGAAGCGCTCGGGAGCTCCTACAATGAGCAGTTCTTC

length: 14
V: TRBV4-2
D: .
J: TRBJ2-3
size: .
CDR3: CASSQRTSTDTQYF
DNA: TGTGCCAGCAGCCAACGGACGAGCACAGATACGCAGTATTTT

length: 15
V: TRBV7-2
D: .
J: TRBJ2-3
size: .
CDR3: CASSLLGGPSDTQYF
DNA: TGTGCCAGCAGCTTACTAGGGGGGCCGTCAGATACGCAGTATTTT

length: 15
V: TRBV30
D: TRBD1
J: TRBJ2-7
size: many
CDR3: CAWSSGGQISGEQYF
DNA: TGTGCCTGGAGCTCAGGGGGCCAAATATCGGGCGAGCAGTACTTC

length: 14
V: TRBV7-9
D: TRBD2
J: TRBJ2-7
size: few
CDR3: CASSRLADFYEQYF
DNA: TGTGCCAGCAGCCGACTAGCGGATTTCTACGAGCAGTACTTC

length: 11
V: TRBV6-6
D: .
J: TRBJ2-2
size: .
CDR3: CASSYDGELFF
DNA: TGTGCCAGCAGTTACGACGGGGAGCTGTTTTTT

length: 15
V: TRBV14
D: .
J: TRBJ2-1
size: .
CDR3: CASSQGMRRPNEQFF
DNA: TGTGCCAGCAGCCAAGGGATGAGACGCCCTAATGAGCAGTTCTTC

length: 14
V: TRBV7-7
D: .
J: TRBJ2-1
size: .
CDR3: CASSQDGSYNEQFF
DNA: TGTGCTAGCAGCCAAGATGGGTCCTACAATGAGCAGTTCTTC

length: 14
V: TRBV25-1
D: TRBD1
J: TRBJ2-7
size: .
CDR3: CASNPGQGFYEQYF
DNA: TGTGCCAGCAATCCGGGACAGGGATTTTACGAGCAGTACTTC

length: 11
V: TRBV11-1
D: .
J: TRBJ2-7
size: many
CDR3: CASSLDHEQYF
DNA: TGTGCCAGCAGCTTAGACCACGAGCAGTACTTC

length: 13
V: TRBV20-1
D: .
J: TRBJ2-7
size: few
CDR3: CSARQGTSYEQYF
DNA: TGCAGTGCTAGACAAGGGACCTCCTACGAGCAGTACTTC

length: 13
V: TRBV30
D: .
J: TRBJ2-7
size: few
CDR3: CAWSVRAAYEQYF
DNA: TGTGCCTGGAGTGTACGGGCGGCTTACGAGCAGTACTTC

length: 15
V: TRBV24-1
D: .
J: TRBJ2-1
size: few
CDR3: CATSGSDSSYNEQFF
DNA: TGTGCCACCAGTGGTAGCGATAGCTCCTACAATGAGCAGTTCTTC

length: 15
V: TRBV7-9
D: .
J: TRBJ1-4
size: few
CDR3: CASSLQGWSGEKLFF
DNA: TGTGCCAGCAGCTTGCAGGGATGGAGTGGTGAAAAACTGTTTTTT

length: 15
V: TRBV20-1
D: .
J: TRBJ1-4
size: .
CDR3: CSAPDAAANLEKLFF
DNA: TGCAGTGCTCCTGATGCGGCAGCCAATTTAGAAAAACTGTTTTTT

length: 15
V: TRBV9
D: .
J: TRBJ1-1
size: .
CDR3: CASSVVDRLNTEAFF
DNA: TGTGCCAGCAGCGTAGTGGACAGATTGAACACTGAAGCTTTCTTT

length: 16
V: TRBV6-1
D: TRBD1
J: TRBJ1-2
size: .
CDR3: CASSEELGGQGSGYTF
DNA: TGTGCCAGCAGTGAAGAGCTTGGGGGACAGGGCTCTGGCTACACCTTC

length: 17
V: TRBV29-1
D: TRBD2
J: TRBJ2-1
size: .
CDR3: CSVWGLAGGLGYNEQFF
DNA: TGCAGCGTTTGGGGCCTAGCGGGAGGGCTTGGGTACAATGAGCAGTTCTTC

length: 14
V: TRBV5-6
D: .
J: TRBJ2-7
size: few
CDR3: CASSLGFSGYEQYF
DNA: TGTGCCAGCAGCTTGGGTTTTAGCGGCTACGAGCAGTACTTC

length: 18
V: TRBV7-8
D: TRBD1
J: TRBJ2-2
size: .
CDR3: CASSFLTWDRRKVGELFF
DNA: TGTGCCAGCAGCTTTCTCACGTGGGACAGGCGAAAGGTCGGGGAGCTGTTTTTT

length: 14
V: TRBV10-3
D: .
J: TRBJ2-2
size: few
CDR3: CAIQGQGKAGELFF
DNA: TGTGCCATCCAGGGCCAGGGGAAGGCCGGGGAGCTGTTTTTT

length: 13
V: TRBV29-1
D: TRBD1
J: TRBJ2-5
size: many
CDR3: CSVDTGGEETQYF
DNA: TGCAGCGTGGACACAGGGGGCGAGGAGACCCAGTACTTC

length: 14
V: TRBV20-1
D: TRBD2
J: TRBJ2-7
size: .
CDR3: CSAPPLAGGGEQYF
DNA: TGCAGTGCACCTCCTCTAGCGGGAGGGGGTGAGCAGTACTTC

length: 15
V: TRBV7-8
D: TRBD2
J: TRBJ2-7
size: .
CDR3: CASSLWSSGSYEQYF
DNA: TGTGCCAGCAGCTTATGGTCCAGCGGGAGTTACGAGCAGTACTTC

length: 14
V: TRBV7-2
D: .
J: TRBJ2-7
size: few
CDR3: CASLQGHSSYEQYF
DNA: TGTGCCAGCCTACAGGGTCATAGCTCCTACGAGCAGTACTTC

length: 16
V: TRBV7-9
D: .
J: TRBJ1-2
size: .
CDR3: CASSLASGDWPYGYTF
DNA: TGTGCCAGCAGCTTAGCGAGCGGGGACTGGCCGTATGGCTACACCTTC

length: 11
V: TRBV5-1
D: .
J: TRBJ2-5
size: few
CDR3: CASSLGLLQYF
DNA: TGCGCCAGCAGCCTGGGACTTCTCCAGTACTTC